This T cell receptor beta chain appears in the sequencing data of a study of Graves' ophthalmopathy and Graves' hyperthyroidism. General study points: With around 65% sensitivity and about 72% specificity, the model predicted ophthalmopathy progression. For separating ophthalmopathy from stable hyperthyroidism, a 13-signature model gave 87.88% sensitivity and roughly 79% specificity.

The CDR3 sequence is 17 residues long. Germline CDR1 MDHEN, CDR2 SYDVKM. Unmatched junction bases numbered 12, after V lost 5 bases and J lost 0 bases. A word on this clonotype: No antigen is known for it.

Enrollment excluded any patients with other autoimmune diseases, uncontrolled infections, pregnancy or lactation. Amplification targeted the TCR beta CDR3 regions, with RNA transcripts as the source material. The authors performed first-round RT-PCR with HTBI primers and then a second-round multiplex PCR. One entry per CDR3 protein results from TCRdb running MiXCR on the multiplex PCR reads. This sample has about 480,000 distinct CDR3 sequences, with around an eighth found just once. This sequence joins TRBV28 and TRBJ1-1; 7 bases map to TRBD1. Sample: blood. The receptor comes from a woman aged 30 to 39 with Graves' ophthalmopathy. The CDR3, as DNA: TGTGCCAGCAGTCCCCTTCCCGGGACAGCCCTGAACACTGAAGCTTTCTTT. This encodes CASSPLPGTALNTEAFF.